This T cell receptor beta chain was retrieved from a study of spatial heterogeneity in lung cancer. The wider study: Beta-chain sequences were consistently detected more often than alpha-chain sequences. On average, each unique TCR and UMI combination appeared more than ten times in raw reads.

Study findings and constraints: In blood, ubiquitous expanded tumor TCRs appeared more at resection than follow-up.

As for this clonotype: Its antigen is unknown. Sequence at one end of the junction differs from germline and may be a read error.

The time point: blood at routine non-recurrence follow-up after resection. Unsorted samples of tumor, nontumor lung or frozen PBMC had their whole RNA sequenced. The CDR3 is 13 residues long. TCRdb processed the 5' RACE reads anew with MiXCR; each CDR3 protein has one entry. The sample shows 110,000 or so distinct CDR3 sequences, 10% to 14% of them seen only once. Specimen: PBMCs, collected at follow-up. The chain links TRBV12-3 or TRBV12-4 to TRBJ2-6, with D unclear. The TCR was taken from a female donor with early-stage non-small cell lung cancer. DNA for the CDR3: TGTTCCAGCTCCCCCTCTGGGGCCAACGTCCTGACTTTC. Translation: CSSSPSGANVLTF.